This T cell receptor beta chain was identified in a study of blood T cell repertoires in COVID-19. Clones were read by immunoSEQ multiplex PCR, and TCRdb kept only the in-frame ones, dropping some. This sample has about 100,000 clones, with around 90% found just once. Trimming cost V 2 bases and J 0 bases; bases outside gene matches: 8. The CDR3 loop spans 18 amino acids. The germline gives CDR1 SGHDT, CDR2 YYEEEE. What was sequenced was peripheral blood. The TCR originated in a man older than 75 with acute or convalescent COVID-19. The chain combines TRBV5-6 with TRBJ1-5; 10 bases are shared with TRBD1. As DNA, the CDR3 is TGTGCCAGCAGCTTCGGGACAGGGGCGCCTAATAGCAATCAGCCCCAGCATTTT. Amino acid sequence: CASSFGTGAPNSNQPQHF.